This TCR beta chain was captured by sequencing in a study of T cell responses to AZD1222 COVID-19 vaccine. Study conclusions and caveats: Spike-wide coverage was observed for vaccine-associated CD4 TCRs, with dominant responses at 160-218 and 743-854. Reports indicate that nearly half of spike-specific TCRs are directed at unmutated variant regions.

Per germline, CDR1 KGHSH and CDR2 LQKENI. There are 13 residues in the CDR3. Trimming stripped 6 bases from V and 5 bases from J, with 11 bases between. This clone came up once. Its target is unknown. The protocol was immunoSEQ multiplex PCR, while the TCRdb copy is restricted to in-frame clones and leaves out a portion. The sample carries about 150,000 clones, approximately 90% recorded once. The receptor comes from an adult in good health. The gene calls are TRBV18 and TRBJ1-5; D is unresolved. The source material was peripheral blood, sampled on day 0 of AZD1222 vaccination. CDR3 coding DNA: TGTGCCAGCTCTCAGACGAGAGATCAGCCCCAGCATTTT. Protein sequence: CASSQTRDQPQHF.